These 14 T cell receptor beta chains share one sample of origin, sequenced in a study of blood T cell repertoires in COVID-19. Some clones are missing from TCRdb's copy, which holds only in-frame ones; the method was immunoSEQ multiplex PCR. This sample has over 70,000 clones; 80% occur once, and the top ten carry roughly 19%. The sequenced material came from peripheral blood. These receptors all stem from a woman aged 80 or over with acute or convalescent COVID-19.

The chain uses TRBV2 and TRBJ1-1; TRBD1 matches at 9 bases. CDR1 is SNHLY, CDR2 FYNNEI, per germline. The CDR3 consists of 14 residues. The ends lost 7 bases at V and 3 bases at J; junction bases unmatched: 6. The DNA for the CDR3 is TGTGCCAGCATTTCCGGGACAGGGTACACTGAAGCTTTCTTT. This gives the protein CASISGTGYTEAFF.

The chain combines TRBV5-1 with TRBJ1-5; no definite D call. The CDR3 length is 18 residues. Between the trimmed V and J ends, which lost 4 bases and 0 bases, there was a span of 20 bases. Per the germline V gene, CDR1 is SGHRS and CDR2 is YFSETQ. The CDR3: CASSPDGKGDNSNQPQHF. In DNA, the CDR3 is TGCGCCAGCAGCCCGGACGGGAAGGGAGATAATAGCAATCAGCCCCAGCATTTT.

This clone showed up just once. V is TRBV7-3 and J is TRBJ2-3; 9 bases match TRBD2. The CDR3 length is 14 residues. Trimming removed 2 bases from V and 7 bases from J; junction bases left unmatched: 4. Germline V gives CDR1 SGHTA, CDR2 FQGTGA. The CDR3 DNA is TGTGCCAGCAGCTTAGTTAGCGGGGGAAATACGCAGTATTTT. This gives the protein CASSLVSGGNTQYF.

The rearrangement uses TRBV6-5 and TRBJ1-3, with D perhaps matching TRBD1 (5 bases). With 6 bases removed from V and 2 bases from J, the gap between germline ends came to 14 bases. From germline, CDR1 is MNHEY and CDR2 SVGAGI. CDR3 length: 15 residues. The CDR3 reads CASSRRGGTGNTIYF. As DNA, the CDR3 is TGTGCCAGCAGCCGCCGGGGGGGGACTGGAAACACCATATATTTT.

The genes are TRBV6-5 and TRBJ1-1; D is unresolved. The CDR3 has 13 residues. V gave up 6 bases and J gave up 2 bases, with 10 bases separating them. Germline loops: CDR1 MNHEY, CDR2 SVGAGI. CDR3 DNA sequence: TGTGCCAGCAGACTGGAGGGAAACACTGAAGCTTTCTTT. Translation gives CASRLEGNTEAFF.

In DNA, the CDR3 is TGTGCCACCAGTGTGAGCGGGAACGGCGTCGAGCAGTACTTC. Translation: CATSVSGNGVEQYF. This chain connects TRBV24-1 to TRBJ2-7; 7 bases map to TRBD2. This CDR3 contains 14 residues. The germline gives CDR1 KGHDR, CDR2 SFDVKD. The V and J ends lost 5 bases and 6 bases, in that order; junction bases with no gene match: 9.

The gene calls are TRBV6-5 and TRBJ2-7; 8 nucleotides match TRBD1. V lost 7 bases and J lost 2; bases outside the gene matches: 1. CDR3 length equals 12 residues. Germline CDR1 reads MNHEY; CDR2 reads SVGAGI. CDR3 protein: CASTQGAYEQYF. The CDR3 nucleotides are TGTGCCAGCACACAGGGGGCCTACGAGCAGTACTTC.

The genes are TRBV5-6 and TRBJ1-2; D remains unclear. Trimming shortened V by 0 bases and J by 0 bases, and 12 bases separated the two germline ends. Germline V gene sequence: CDR1 SGHDT, CDR2 YYEEEE. There are 16 residues in the CDR3. The CDR3 sequence is CASSLDPGIANYGYTF. DNA of the CDR3: TGTGCCAGCAGCTTGGATCCAGGAATAGCTAACTATGGCTACACCTTC.

This clone has just one count. The chain recombines TRBV19 with TRBJ2-6; D gene unclear. CDR3 length: 15 residues. The germline CDR1 and CDR2 sequences are LNHDA and SQIVND (reference sequence). Trimming cost V 2 bases and J 2 bases, with 7 bases left between them. CDR3 bases: TGTGCCAGTAGTATACTCCGGGCTGGGGCCAACGTCCTGACTTTC. Protein: CASSILRAGANVLTF.

The chain employs TRBV9 and TRBJ2-1; 7 nucleotides line up with TRBD2. CDR1 is SGDLS and CDR2 is YYNGEE in the germline V gene. The CDR3 is 16 amino acids. The V segment lost 2 bases and the J segment 2 bases; nucleotides outside the gene matches: 7. Here the CDR3 reads CASSVVGSGAYNEQFF. The CDR3 DNA reads as TGTGCCAGCAGCGTTGTGGGGAGCGGGGCCTACAATGAGCAGTTCTTC.

The CDR3 bases are TGTGCCAGCAGTTTATCCCGCCTTCAGGGGGCGCGGGGCTACACCTTC. The encoded protein is CASSLSRLQGARGYTF. The chain links TRBV27 to TRBJ1-2; 8 nucleotides agree with TRBD1. The germline V gene encodes CDR1 MNHEY and CDR2 SMNVEV (reference sequence). V trimming: 0 bases; J trimming: 8 bases; junction bases outside the gene matches: 11. The CDR3 runs to 16 residues.

This clone has a handful of counts. CDR3: CASSRDTNYGYTF. The CDR3 DNA reads TGCGCCAGCAGCAGGGACACCAACTATGGCTACACCTTC. The rearrangement uses TRBV4-1 and TRBJ1-2, with a tentative D call TRBD1 (6 bases). The CDR3 is 13 residues long. Germline lookup yields CDR1 MGHRA and CDR2 YSYEKL. The V gene lost 5 bases and the J gene lost 2 bases, with 9 bases spanning the gap.

The chain is built from TRBV9 and TRBJ2-2; TRBD2 agrees at 11 bases. V lost 3 bases, J lost 6 bases, and 4 bases stayed unmatched. Germline-derived CDR1 and CDR2 are SGDLS and YYNGEE. This CDR3 is 15 amino acids long. The CDR3: CASSAYSGGAGELFF. DNA of the CDR3: TGTGCCAGCAGCGCGTATAGCGGGGGGGCCGGGGAGCTGTTTTTT. The full variable domain, completed using reference TRBV9 and TRBJ2-2, is DSGVTQTPKHLITATGQRVTLRCSPRSGDLSVYWYQQSLDQGLQFLIQYYNGEERAKGNILERFSAQQFPDLHSELNLSSLELGDSALYFCASSAYSGGAGELFFGEGSRLTVL.

V and J are TRBV28 and TRBJ2-6, with D possibly matching TRBD1 (6 bases). Germline values: CDR1 MDHEN, CDR2 SYDVKM. This CDR3 comprises 14 residues. Trimming removed 4 bases at V and 2 bases at J, with 6 bases between. This chain's CDR3 is CASSYRAGANVLTF. The CDR3 DNA follows: TGTGCCAGCAGTTACAGGGCTGGGGCCAACGTCCTGACTTTC.